These 4 T cell receptor beta chains share one sample of origin, sequenced in a study of regulatory T cells in long-lasting Graves disease. Building of the TCR beta libraries involved iRepertoire HTBI primers and Arm-PCR of CDR3 regions. TCRdb re-called the multiplex PCR reads through MiXCR, storing one row per CDR3 protein. Among 360,000 or so distinct CDR3 sequences listed, 15% to 20% were seen once. Documented time point: newly diagnosed GD, antithyroid drugs for less than 3 months. The TCR library used RNA extracted from PBMCs. These data were also filed under a second study, of T cells in Graves' hyperthyroidism and ophthalmopathy.

Sequencing used peripheral blood mononuclear cells (PBMCs), obtained at new diagnosis, from a patient treated with antithyroid drugs. The receptors derive from a woman aged 18-29 years with Graves disease.

This clonotype showed up many times. The rearrangement joins TRBV5-1 to TRBJ2-7; 10 nucleotides match TRBD1. V trimming: 3 bases; J trimming: 3 bases; junction bases outside the gene matches: 9. The CDR3 spans 16 residues. CDR1 and CDR2 (germline): SGHRS, YFSETQ. In DNA, the CDR3 is TGCGCCAGCAGCTCACTCCCGGGACAGGGGCACTACGAGCAGTACTTC. This encodes CASSSLPGQGHYEQYF.

The J gene is TRBJ1-5, the V gene TRBV7-8; D uncertain. This CDR3 comprises 16 residues. With 5 bases removed from V and 1 base from J, the gap between germline ends came to 15 bases. The germline CDR1 and CDR2 sequences are SGHVS and FQNEAQ. CDR3 nucleotide sequence: TGTGCCAGCAGCCTAAGAGATCCGGGGAGCAATCAGCCCCAGCATTTT. Amino acids: CASSLRDPGSNQPQHF.

There are many counts of this clonotype. A much larger clone lies one base from this, so it may be a read error. The chain joins TRBV3-1 to TRBJ2-7, with D maybe TRBD2 (5 bases). CDR3 length: 12 amino acids. Trimming removed 1 base at V and 6 bases at J, with 7 bases between. The V gene's germline CDR1 is LGHDT and CDR2 YNNKEL (reference sequence). The CDR3 here is CASSQVEGEQYF. CDR3 coding DNA: TGTGCCAGCAGCCAAGTAGAGGGCGAGCAGTACTTC.

In the case of this clonotype: A read error may explain this, as a much larger clone is one base away. The rearrangement uses TRBV18 and TRBJ2-4; TRBD2 might be the D (6 bases). The CDR3 runs 19 residues. CDR1 and CDR2 (germline): KGHSH, LQKENI. The CDR3 loop is CASSPNGKGMILAKNMQYF. DNA for the CDR3: TGTGCCAGCTCACCTAATGGTAAAGGCATGATACTAGCCAAAAACATGCAGTACTTC.